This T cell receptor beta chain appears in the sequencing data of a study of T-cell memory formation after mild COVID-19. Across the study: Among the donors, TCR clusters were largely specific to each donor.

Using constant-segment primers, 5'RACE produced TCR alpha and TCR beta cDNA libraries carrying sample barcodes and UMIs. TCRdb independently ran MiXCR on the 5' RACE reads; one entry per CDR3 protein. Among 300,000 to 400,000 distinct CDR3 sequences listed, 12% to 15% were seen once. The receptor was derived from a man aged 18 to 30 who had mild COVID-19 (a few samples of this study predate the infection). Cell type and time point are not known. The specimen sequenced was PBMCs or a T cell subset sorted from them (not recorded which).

In DNA, the CDR3 is TGTGCCAGCAGCCGCTGGGGAGGTAATGGTGAAGCTTTCTTT. Amino acid sequence: CASSRWGGNGEAFF. The chain links TRBV7-2 to TRBJ1-1; D unresolved. The CDR3 length is 14 residues. Germline loops: CDR1 SGHTA, CDR2 FQGNSA. The V end lost 5 bases, the J end lost 7 bases, and 17 bases lay between the germline ends.